The 5 T cell receptor beta chains reported below all come from one sample, sequenced in a study of blood T cell repertoires in COVID-19. Sequencing used immunoSEQ multiplex PCR; TCRdb keeps in-frame clones, though not all of them. The sample includes around 310,000 clones, 85% to 90% of them seen just once. Source material: peripheral blood. The receptors stem from a woman in her thirties or forties with COVID-19, enrolled during active disease.

V gene TRBV7-9 combines with J gene TRBJ2-5; the D gene is possibly TRBD1 (7 bases). The CDR3 is made up of 15 amino acids. Trimming removed 0 bases at V and 5 bases at J, with 13 bases between. The germline CDR1 and CDR2 sequences are SEHNR and FQNEAQ (reference sequence). The CDR3 nucleotides read TGTGCCAGCAGCTTAGCGGGGGGACAGTCGGAGACCCAGTACTTC. Translation: CASSLAGGQSETQYF.

This clone was detected only a few times. This rearrangement joins TRBV2 to TRBJ2-7; 10 bases align to TRBD1. V shed 6 bases and J 4 bases; nucleotides not matched to a gene: 3. Germline values: CDR1 SNHLY, CDR2 FYNNEI. The CDR3 runs to 13 residues. The CDR3 coding sequence is TGTGCCAGCAGGTTGGGACAGGGGTACGAGCAGTACTTC. It specifies CASRLGQGYEQYF.

This clone has just a few counts. The rearrangement uses TRBV19 and TRBJ1-1; tentative D call: TRBD1 (6 bases). Germline CDR1 is LNHDA and CDR2 is SQIVND (reference sequence). Trimming removed 8 bases at V and 4 bases at J, with 17 bases between. The CDR3 sequence is 14 residues long. The CDR3 protein is CASWSDRPPTEAFF. In nucleotides, the CDR3 is TGTGCCAGTTGGAGCGACAGGCCCCCCACTGAAGCTTTCTTT.

This clone was observed once. In DNA, the CDR3 is TGTGCCAGCAGCGTAGCTGGCGGGTGGAACATTCAGTACTTC. Residues: CASSVAGGWNIQYF. This chain uses TRBV9 with TRBJ2-4; weak D call: TRBD2 (5 bases). CDR1 and CDR2 (germline): SGDLS, YYNGEE. CDR3 length: 14 residues. V lost 0 bases and J 7 bases, leaving 11 bases between the germline ends.

This sequence joins TRBV18 and TRBJ1-5; 9 bases line up with TRBD1. The V segment lost 3 bases and the J segment 0 bases; nucleotides outside the gene matches: 6. The CDR3 is 17 residues long. Looked up from germline, CDR1 is KGHSH and CDR2 is LQKENI. This chain's CDR3 is CASSPTGTGHSNQPQHF. DNA for the CDR3: TGTGCCAGCTCACCGACGGGGACAGGGCATAGCAATCAGCCCCAGCATTTT.